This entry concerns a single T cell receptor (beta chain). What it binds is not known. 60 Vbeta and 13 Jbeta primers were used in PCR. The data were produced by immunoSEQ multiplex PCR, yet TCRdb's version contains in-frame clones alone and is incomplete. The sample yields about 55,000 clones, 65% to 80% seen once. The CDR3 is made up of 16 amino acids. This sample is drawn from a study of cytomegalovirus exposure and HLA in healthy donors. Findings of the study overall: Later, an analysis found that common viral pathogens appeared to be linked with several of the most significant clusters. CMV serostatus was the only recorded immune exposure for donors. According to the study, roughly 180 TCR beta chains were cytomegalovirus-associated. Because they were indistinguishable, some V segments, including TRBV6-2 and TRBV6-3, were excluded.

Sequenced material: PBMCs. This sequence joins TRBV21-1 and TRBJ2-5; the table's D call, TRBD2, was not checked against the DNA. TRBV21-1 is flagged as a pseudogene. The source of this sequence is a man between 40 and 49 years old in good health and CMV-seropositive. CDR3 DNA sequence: TGTGCCAGCAGCAAAGGGACTAGCCATTTTCAAGAGACCCAGTACTTC. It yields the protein CASSKGTSHFQETQYF.